Listed below are T cell receptor beta chains from one sample, sequenced in a study of T cell repertoires in cytomegalovirus infection. For these receptors, no antigen is known. A single record per CDR3 protein comes from TCRdb applying MiXCR to the reads. This repertoire shows some 920,000 distinct CDR3 sequences, 30% to 40% found once; its top ten account for under 15%. The sample was cultured CD8+ T cells from PBMCs, taken from culture after CMV antigen stimulation. The origin of the receptors is a human donor in good health (CMV status not recorded). Some clones in this sample may be carry-over from other donors' samples. CDR3s include the opening cysteine and the closing phenylalanine or tryptophan. A D gene is named only where the DNA matches it firmly. Some rows have no size entry. The others give once, few or many, or a class for an expanded clone.

>-|-|TRBJ1-1|TRBV6-5|13
TGTGCCACCCTCAGGGCGATGAACACTGAAGCTTTCTTT
CATLRAMNTEAFF
>few|TRBD1|TRBJ1-6|TRBV19|15
TGTGCCAGTAGTATGGACAGGGGGCTGATTTCACCCCTCCACTTT
CASSMDRGLISPLHF
>-|TRBD1|TRBJ1-1|TRBV6-6|14
TGTGCCAGCATTAACAGGGGACGAAACACTGAAGCTTTCTTT
CASINRGRNTEAFF
>-|-|TRBJ1-5|TRBV27|14
TGTGCCAGCAGTGCAGGGAAGACGAATCAGCCCCAGCATTTT
CASSAGKTNQPQHF
>-|-|TRBJ1-2|TRBV29-1|14
TGCAGCTCCGGTGGGGGGGCGAGCAACTATGGCTACACCTTC
CSSGGGASNYGYTF
>many|TRBD2|TRBJ2-5|TRBV7-8|16
TGTGCCAGCAGCGTCACTAGCGGGGGGAACCAAGAGACCCAGTACTTC
CASSVTSGGNQETQYF
>-|-|TRBJ1-1|TRBV7-4|13
TGTGCCAGCAGCGGTTGGGGGAACACTGAAGCTTTCTTT
CASSGWGNTEAFF
>many|-|TRBJ2-1|TRBV7-6|15
TGTGCCAGCAGCTCGACAGAGAGCTCCTACAATGAGCAGTTCTTC
CASSSTESSYNEQFF
>-|-|TRBJ1-2|TRBV12-3/TRBV12-4|14
TGTGCCAGCAGTAAGGATTCCCCGTGGGATGGCTACACCTTC
CASSKDSPWDGYTF
>few|TRBD1|TRBJ2-1|TRBV27|15
TGTGCCAGCAGCCCCGGGACAGGGGGCATGAATGAGCAGTTCTTC
CASSPGTGGMNEQFF
>-|-|TRBJ2-6|TRBV27|16
TGTGCCAGCAGTTTAATAGGGGGTGTAGGGGCCAACGTCCTGACTTTC
CASSLIGGVGANVLTF
>few|-|TRBJ1-1|TRBV7-6|16
TGTGCCAGCAGCCAACGTTGGGGGCTGAATTACACTGAAGCTTTCTTT
CASSQRWGLNYTEAFF
>many|-|TRBJ1-1|TRBV7-3|15
TGTGCCAGCAGCTTAACGGCAGCAGTGAACACTGAAGCTTTCTTT
CASSLTAAVNTEAFF
>-|-|TRBJ1-2|TRBV9|15
TGTGCCAGCAGCGAAAGATCAGGGATTGGCTATGGCTACACCTTC
CASSERSGIGYGYTF
>once|-|TRBJ2-1|TRBV2|14
TGTGCCAGCAGTATCCCGGGGTACTACAATGAGCAGTTCTTC
CASSIPGYYNEQFF
>few|-|TRBJ2-1|TRBV4-1|15
TGCGCCAGCAGCCCAGGGCTGGGGGACGGCAATGAGCAGTTCTTC
CASSPGLGDGNEQFF
>-|TRBD1|TRBJ2-1|TRBV6-2/TRBV6-3|16
TGTGCCAGCACCCACCATCGGACAGGTGGGAACAATGAGCAGTTCTTC
CASTHHRTGGNNEQFF
>many|-|TRBJ1-2|TRBV7-2|14
TGTGCCAGCAGCCCAACGACGGACGGTTATGGCTACACCTTC
CASSPTTDGYGYTF
>-|-|TRBJ2-1|TRBV4-1|14
TGCGCCAGCAGCCAGACTCCGGAGGGAAATGAGCAGTTCTTC
CASSQTPEGNEQFF
>many|-|TRBJ2-2|TRBV7-8|12
TGTGCCAGCAGAACGGGGGTCGGGGAGCTGTTTTTT
CASRTGVGELFF